Presented here are 11 T cell receptor beta chains from one specimen sequenced in a study of shared clonotypes between healthy human individuals. Profiled with immunoSEQ multiplex PCR; TCRdb holds only in-frame clones, not every one. Altogether about 2.4 million clones are present, 93% being singletons, with the ten largest covering about 0.34%. Sample: naive CD4+ T cells from PBMCs. Subset: CD45RA+ positively selected. The receptors shown here come from a young man in good health. Some clones in this sample may be carry-over from other donors' samples.

V is TRBV19 and J is TRBJ2-1; 14 bases are a match to TRBD2. This CDR3 region has 18 residues. Germline CDR1 reads LNHDA; CDR2 reads SQIVND (reference sequence). The V and J ends lost 0 bases and 2 bases, in that order; junction bases with no gene match: 3. CDR3 in amino acids: CASSIEGLAGEPYNEQFF. DNA for the CDR3: TGTGCCAGTAGTATAGAGGGACTAGCGGGAGAACCCTACAATGAGCAGTTCTTC.

V and J are TRBV29-1 and TRBJ2-7; a possible D gene is TRBD2 (6 bases). The V end was cut by 7 bases, the J end by 3 bases, with 10 bases between. The germline V gene has CDR1 SQVTM and CDR2 ANQGSEA. This CDR3 spans 11 amino acids. CDR3 nucleotide sequence: TGCAGCGGGGGGACTCGCTACGAGCAGTACTTC. This codes for CSGGTRYEQYF.

The rearrangement links TRBV5-1 to TRBJ2-3; a possible D gene is TRBD2 (6 bases). The germline V gene has CDR1 SGHRS and CDR2 YFSETQ. V was pared by 4 bases and J by 5 bases, with 14 bases between. The length of the CDR3 is 14 residues. CDR3 nucleotide sequence: TGCGCCAGCAGCCCCTTCCAGGGAGGAGATACGCAGTATTTT. Translation gives CASSPFQGGDTQYF. Together with reference TRBV5-1 and TRBJ2-3, the CDR3 gives the full variable domain: KAGVTQTPRYLIKTRGQQVTLSCSPISGHRSVSWYQQTPGQGLQFLFEYFSETQRNKGNFPGRFSGRQFSNSRSEMNVSTLELGDSALYLCASSPFQGGDTQYFGPGTRLTVL.

V usage is TRBV10-2 and J usage is TRBJ1-1; TRBD1 matches at 12 bases. This CDR3 has 16 amino acids. After removal of 8 bases from V and 6 bases from J, the junction contained 13 bases not matched to a gene. Per the germline V gene, CDR1 is WSHSY and CDR2 is SAAADI. DNA of the CDR3: TGCGCCAGCGCGGGGGGACAGGGGGCTGCCGGGCCTGAAGCTTTCTTT. Protein: CASAGGQGAAGPEAFF.

The rearrangement links TRBV5-1 to TRBJ2-3, with D perhaps TRBD1 or TRBD2 (5 bases each). This CDR3 has 16 residues. Germline V gives CDR1 SGHRS, CDR2 YFSETQ. The V end was cut by 4 bases, the J end by 2 bases, with 17 bases between. The CDR3 DNA sequence: TGCGCCAGCAGCCTCGGGGCAGGACACAACACAGATACGCAGTATTTT. As protein: CASSLGAGHNTDTQYF.

As for this clone: Additional DNA sequences in this sample encode the identical CDR3. The chain combines TRBV11-3 with TRBJ2-3; D is unclear. The V end was cut by 6 bases, the J end by 0 bases, with 4 bases between. CDR1 SGHNT and CDR2 YENEEA come from the germline V gene. The length of the CDR3 is 12 residues. Here the CDR3 reads CASSISTDTQYF. The CDR3 region has the DNA TGTGCCAGCAGTATCAGCACAGATACGCAGTATTTT.

V and J are TRBV2 and TRBJ1-4; D is undetermined. The CDR3 is 15 amino acids. Per the germline V gene, CDR1 is SNHLY and CDR2 is FYNNEI. V was trimmed by 9 bases and J by 2 bases, leaving 16 bases between them. CDR3 amino acids: CARRGGLGTNEKLFF. CDR3 bases: TGTGCCAGGCGAGGAGGGCTTGGGACTAATGAAAAACTGTTTTTT.

The genes are TRBV5-1 and TRBJ1-2, with D unresolved. The CDR3 covers 13 residues. Germline loops: CDR1 SGHRS, CDR2 YFSETQ. Deletions cut 5 bases from V and 2 bases from J, with 10 bases between. CDR3 sequence reads: CASSADGNYGYTF. CDR3 nucleotides: TGCGCCAGCAGTGCGGACGGCAACTATGGCTACACCTTC.

The chain combines TRBV5-4 with TRBJ2-2, with 8 bases identical to TRBD2. V lost 4 bases and J lost 4; bases outside the gene matches: 3. Germline values: CDR1 SGHNT, CDR2 YYREEE (reference sequence). The CDR3 covers 14 residues. This chain's CDR3 is CASSRTSSTGELFF. In DNA form, the CDR3 reads TGTGCCAGCAGCAGGACTAGCAGCACCGGGGAGCTGTTTTTT.

V is TRBV6-1 and J is TRBJ1-2; tentatively, D is TRBD1 (6 bases). Germline V gene sequence: CDR1 MNHNS, CDR2 SASEGT. The CDR3 spans 17 residues. V dropped 3 bases and J dropped 0 bases, with 17 bases sitting between them. CDR3 amino acids: CASSDQSGAISNYGYTF. CDR3 DNA: TGTGCCAGCAGTGATCAGTCAGGGGCCATCTCTAACTATGGCTACACCTTC.

The chain combines TRBV27 with TRBJ2-7, with D unresolved. Germline CDR1 is MNHEY and CDR2 is SMNVEV (reference sequence). V was trimmed by 0 bases and J by 2 bases, leaving 8 bases between them. CDR3 length equals 14 residues. CDR3 amino acids: CASSLSPPAYEQYF. The CDR3 region has the DNA TGTGCCAGCAGTTTATCGCCCCCCGCCTACGAGCAGTACTTC.